The source of this T cell receptor beta chain is a study of neurological immune-mediated disorders. The cDNA was produced through 5'RACE with 10-nucleotide random UMIs. TCRdb passed the 5' RACE reads through MiXCR, listing each CDR3 protein once. The sample contains 75,000 to 80,000 distinct CDR3 sequences, roughly 4.8% of which appear only once. Notes on the study in general: The highest TCR clonal expansion occurred in HTLV-1-associated myelopathy; multiple sclerosis fell below healthy controls. One related-CDR3 cluster, found by phylogenetic grouping, held repertoires of 18 of 34 multiple sclerosis patients and is a possible signature.

CDR3 length equals 15 residues. Trimming removed 2 bases from V and 4 bases from J; junction bases left unmatched: 8. Germline assignment: CDR1 GTSNPN and CDR2 SVGIG (reference sequence). The table lists this clonotype with many counts. Its antigen is unknown. This clonotype was obtained from a woman aged 25 to 39 with multiple sclerosis. The chain employs TRBV30 and TRBJ2-3, with 8 nucleotides matching TRBD2. Sequences were obtained from PBMCs. For the CDR3, the DNA is TGTGCCTGGAGTTCACGAGCGGGGGTAGCAGATACGCAGTATTTT. Translation gives CAWSSRAGVADTQYF.